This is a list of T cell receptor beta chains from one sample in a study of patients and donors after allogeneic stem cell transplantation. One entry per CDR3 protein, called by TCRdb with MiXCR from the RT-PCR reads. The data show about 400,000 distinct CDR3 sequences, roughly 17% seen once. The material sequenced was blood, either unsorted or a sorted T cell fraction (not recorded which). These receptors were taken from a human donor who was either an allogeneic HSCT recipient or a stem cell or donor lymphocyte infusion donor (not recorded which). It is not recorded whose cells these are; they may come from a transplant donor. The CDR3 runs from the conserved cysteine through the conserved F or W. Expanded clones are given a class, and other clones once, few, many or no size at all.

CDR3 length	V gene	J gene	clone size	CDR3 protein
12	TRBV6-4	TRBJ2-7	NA	CASSVGVSEQYF
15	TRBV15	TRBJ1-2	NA	CATSRPGQGDYGYTF
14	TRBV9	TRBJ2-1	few	CASSAGLAVNEQFF
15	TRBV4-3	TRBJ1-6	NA	CASNQDGLGNSPLHF
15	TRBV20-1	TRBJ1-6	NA	CSARRTGVNNSPLHF
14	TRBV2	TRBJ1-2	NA	CASSNRQGRDGYTF
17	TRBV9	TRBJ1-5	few	CASSVVETGTDYQPQHF
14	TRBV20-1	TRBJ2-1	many	CSALYWSSYNEQFF
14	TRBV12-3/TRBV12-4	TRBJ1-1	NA	CASSGPPGTIEAFF
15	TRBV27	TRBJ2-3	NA	CASSLLGQYTDTQYF
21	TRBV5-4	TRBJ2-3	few	CASSSAHTGGLRVLFTDTQYF
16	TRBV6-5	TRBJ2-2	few	CASSYPDRLLTGELFF
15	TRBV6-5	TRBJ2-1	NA	CASSYSENAYNEQFF
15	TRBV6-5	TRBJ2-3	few	CASSYGGSVTDTQYF
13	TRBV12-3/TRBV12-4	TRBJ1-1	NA	CASSLVLQGEAFF
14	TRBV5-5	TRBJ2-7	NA	CASSLEGRPYEQYF
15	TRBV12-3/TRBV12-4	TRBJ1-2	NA	CASSPPGQGINGYTF
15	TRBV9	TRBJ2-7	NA	CASSVGGLPSYEQYF
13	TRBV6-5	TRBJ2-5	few	CASSYGLQETQYF
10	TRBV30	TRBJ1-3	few	CAWSGSTIYF
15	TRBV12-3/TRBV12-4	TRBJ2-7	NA	CASSPVRGSSYEQYF
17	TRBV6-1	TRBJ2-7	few	CASTPRGYRDSSYEQYF
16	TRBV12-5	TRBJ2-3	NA	CASASLLTGETDTQYF
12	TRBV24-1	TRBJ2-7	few	CATSDFNHEQYF
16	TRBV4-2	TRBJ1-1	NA	CASSQDLLSRGTEAFF
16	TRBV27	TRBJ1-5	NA	CASSSSWTGGDQPQHF
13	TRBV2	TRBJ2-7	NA	CASRQQLVYEQYF
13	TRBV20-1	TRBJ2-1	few	CSAPRAGHNEQFF
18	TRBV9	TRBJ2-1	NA	CASSSRTARLAGVNEQFF
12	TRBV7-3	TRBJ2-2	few	CASSPVGGELFF
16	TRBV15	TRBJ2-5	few	CATSREQGLGQETQYF
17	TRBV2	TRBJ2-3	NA	CASSESASGWPADTQYF